The entry below describes one T cell receptor beta chain. Antigen specificity is unknown. The data originate from a study of monozygotic twins with inflammatory bowel disease. Study observations and caveats: The analysis did not separate different T cell subtypes. Twins classed as concordant or discordant showed no difference in repertoire similarity, possibly from limited power.

The CDR3 runs to 14 residues. Per the germline V gene, CDR1 is SNHLY and CDR2 is FYNNEI. Template switching incorporated UMIs with a 6-nucleotide sample barcode. TCRdb derives one entry per CDR3 protein from the 5' RACE reads, leaving out DNA. Found here are approximately 400,000 distinct CDR3 sequences; the top ten clones hold approximately 2.3%. The V gene is TRBV2, the J gene TRBJ2-7; TCRdb indicates TRBD2, and absent DNA this call remains unverified. This TCR was sampled from a human donor with ulcerative colitis or Crohn's disease, or a healthy co-twin of an affected twin (not recorded which). The sequenced sample consisted of blood. This CDR3 reads CASSAGTSGYEQYF. Based on the CDR3 plus reference TRBV2 and TRBJ2-7, the full variable domain is EPEVTQTPSHQVTQMGQEVILRCVPISNHLYFYWYRQILGQKVEFLVSFYNNEISEKSEIFDDQFSVERPDGSNFTLKIRSTKLEDSAMYFCASSAGTSGYEQYFGPGTRLTVT.